The 7 T cell receptor beta chains presented below share a single source sample, sequenced in a study of blood T cell repertoires in COVID-19. The table came from immunoSEQ multiplex PCR; TCRdb's copy has only in-frame clones and leaves some out. The sample lists about 300,000 clones, roughly nine tenths seen once, with 2% to 2.5% in the top ten. The sample consisted of peripheral blood. The receptors here all came from a woman aged 30 to 39 with COVID-19, enrolled during active disease.

This clone was detected only a few times. The chain joins TRBV5-1 to TRBJ1-6; weak D call: TRBD1 (6 bases). V lost 1 base and J 5 bases, leaving 13 bases between the germline ends. The CDR3 is made up of 16 amino acids. Germline CDR1 SGHRS, CDR2 YFSETQ. The CDR3 spells CASSLSPGVNNSPLHF. For the CDR3, the DNA is TGCGCCAGCAGCTTGTCCCCAGGGGTCAATAATTCACCCCTCCACTTT. The complete variable domain, with remaining parts taken from reference TRBV5-1 and TRBJ1-6, reads KAGVTQTPRYLIKTRGQQVTLSCSPISGHRSVSWYQQTPGQGLQFLFEYFSETQRNKGNFPGRFSGRQFSNSRSEMNVSTLELGDSALYLCASSLSPGVNNSPLHFGNGTRLTVT.

With respect to this clone: The sample carries other DNA sequences with the same CDR3. The chain recombines TRBV12-3 or TRBV12-4 with TRBJ2-7, with D perhaps matching TRBD1 (5 bases). V was trimmed by 1 base and J by 1 base, leaving 5 bases between them. This CDR3 has 13 residues. CDR3 in amino acids: CASSLGQSYEQYF. The CDR3 bases are TGTGCCAGCAGTTTAGGACAGTCCTACGAGCAGTACTTC.

The V gene is TRBV5-1, the J gene TRBJ1-4; the D gene is possibly TRBD1 (5 bases). The CDR3 spans 15 residues. Germline V gives CDR1 SGHRS, CDR2 YFSETQ. V gave up 4 bases and J gave up 4 bases, with 14 bases separating them. The CDR3 nucleotides are TGCGCCAGCAGCGAAGGTCTCCAGGGTAATGAAAAACTGTTTTTT. Translating it yields CASSEGLQGNEKLFF.

This sequence joins TRBV2 and TRBJ2-1, with 11 bases identical to TRBD2. This CDR3 has 15 amino acids. The germline V gene has CDR1 SNHLY and CDR2 FYNNEI. V dropped 7 bases and J dropped 0; count of bases not matched to a gene: 2. DNA of the CDR3: TGTGCCAGCACTAGCGGGGGGAGCTCCTACAATGAGCAGTTCTTC. Translation gives CASTSGGSSYNEQFF. Variable domain in full (rest from reference TRBV2 and TRBJ2-1): EPEVTQTPSHQVTQMGQEVILRCVPISNHLYFYWYRQILGQKVEFLVSFYNNEISEKSEIFDDQFSVERPDGSNFTLKIRSTKLEDSAMYFCASTSGGSSYNEQFFGPGTRLTVL.

The V call is TRBV28, the J call TRBJ1-1; no clear D gene. V lost 5 bases and J lost 6, with 22 bases in between. Germline V lookup: CDR1 MDHEN, CDR2 SYDVKM. The CDR3 runs to 16 residues. The CDR3 spells CASSPQNGRIWAEAFF. In nucleotides, the CDR3 is TGTGCCAGCAGTCCGCAAAATGGGAGAATCTGGGCTGAAGCTTTCTTT.

The chain uses TRBV11-2 and TRBJ1-2, with 7 positions matching TRBD1. Germline assignment: CDR1 SGHAT and CDR2 FQNNGV. J lost 4 bases, V lost 3 bases, and 11 bases had no gene match. The CDR3 is 16 residues long. CDR3 sequence: CASSFSSGTVRYGYTF. The CDR3 DNA is TGTGCCAGCAGCTTCAGCTCCGGGACAGTACGCTATGGCTACACCTTC.

The V gene is TRBV10-3, the J gene TRBJ1-2; possible D gene TRBD1, 6 bases. The V and J ends lost 11 bases and 9 bases respectively, with 28 bases between them. There are 15 residues in the CDR3. The germline CDR1 and CDR2 sequences are ENHRY and SYGVKD. The CDR3 here is CAASGEGGKVVRYTF. CDR3 in DNA: TGTGCCGCCTCAGGGGAGGGGGGGAAGGTAGTGCGCTACACCTTC.